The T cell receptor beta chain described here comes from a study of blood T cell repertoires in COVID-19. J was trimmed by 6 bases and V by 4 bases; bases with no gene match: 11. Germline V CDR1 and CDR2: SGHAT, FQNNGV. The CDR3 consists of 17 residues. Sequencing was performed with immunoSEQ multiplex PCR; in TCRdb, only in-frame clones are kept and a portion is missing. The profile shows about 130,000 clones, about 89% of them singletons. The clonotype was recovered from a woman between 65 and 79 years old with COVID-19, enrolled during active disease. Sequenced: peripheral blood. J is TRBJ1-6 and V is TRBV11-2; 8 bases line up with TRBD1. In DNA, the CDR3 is TGTGCCAGCAGCTCCCGGGACAGGCCAACACGTAATTCACCCCTCCACTTT. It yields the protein CASSSRDRPTRNSPLHF.